Listed below are T cell receptor beta chains from one sample, sequenced in a study of OX40 agonist ivuxolimab in advanced cancers. Generated by immunoSEQ multiplex PCR, the TCRdb table keeps only in-frame clones and is missing some. This table holds around 92,000 clones, roughly 94% found once. The sample in question was CD4+ or CD8+ T cells sorted from blood, obtained in a trial of the OX40 agonist ivuxolimab. The receptors come from an adult with an advanced solid tumor such as melanoma, head and neck, liver or kidney cancer. CDR3s include the opening cysteine and the closing phenylalanine or tryptophan. D genes are given only for firm matches. Rows give clone size only sometimes, using once, few, many, or a class for an expanded clone.

j_call | clone_size | v_call | d_call | cdr3_aa | cdr3_nt
TRBJ1-1 | - | TRBV11-2 | - | CASSLSVRAEAFF | TGTGCCAGCAGCTTAAGTGTAAGAGCTGAAGCTTTCTTT
TRBJ2-5 | - | TRBV7-2 | TRBD2 | CASSLNLAGQETQYF | TGTGCCAGCAGCTTAAATCTAGCGGGCCAAGAGACCCAGTACTTC
TRBJ2-3 | - | TRBV5-1 | - | CASMDTADTQYF | TGCGCCAGCATGGACACGGCAGATACGCAGTATTTT
TRBJ2-7 | - | TRBV6-6 | - | CASSYRDRQPYEQYF | TGTGCCAGCAGTTACCGCGACAGGCAACCCTACGAGCAGTACTTC
TRBJ2-3 | - | TRBV10-2 | TRBD2 | CASPGLGTDTQYF | TGCGCCAGCCCCGGACTAGGTACAGATACGCAGTATTTT
TRBJ1-2 | - | TRBV19 | - | CASSFRQVLYTF | TGTGCCAGTAGTTTTCGACAGGTTCTTTACACCTTC
TRBJ1-1 | - | TRBV7-3 | - | CASSDRSGPAFF | TGTGCCAGCAGCGATAGGTCAGGTCCAGCTTTCTTT
TRBJ1-2 | - | TRBV15 | TRBD1 | CATSWGTGKLGYGYTF | TGTGCCACCAGCTGGGGGACAGGGAAGCTGGGCTATGGCTACACCTTC
TRBJ1-6 | - | TRBV27 | - | CASRDGHSSYNSPLHF | TGTGCCAGCCGGGACGGCCACTCGTCCTATAATTCACCCCTCCACTTT
TRBJ2-7 | once | TRBV4-2 | - | CASSQRGAYEQYF | TGTGCCAGCAGCCAGAGGGGGGCCTACGAGCAGTACTTC